The present TCR beta chain was sequenced within a study of identical twins. V gave up 0 bases and J gave up 9 bases; unmatched junction bases: 4. The CDR3 runs to 15 residues. Looked up from germline, CDR1 is SGHDN and CDR2 is FVKESK. A word on this clonotype: Its antigen remains unknown.

Study outcomes and limitations: Whereas memory repertoires showed no such difference, abundant cord blood beta clonotypes carried fewer insertions.

In TCRdb, the 5' RACE reads were re-called with MiXCR into one record per CDR3 protein. The sample shows around 650,000 distinct CDR3 sequences, under 8.5% of them seen only once. These same data were also listed under a study on yellow fever vaccine responses in identical twins.

The rearrangement links TRBV14 to TRBJ2-1, with 11 bases lining up with TRBD2. The TCR sequence derives from a woman younger than 30 in good health. Sequencing used PBMCs. CDR3 nucleotides: TGTGCCAGCAGCCAAGAACTAGCGGGAGTTGGTGAGCAGTTCTTC. As protein: CASSQELAGVGEQFF.